The 16 T cell receptor beta chains listed next were all sequenced from one sample in a study of T cell responses to AZD1222 COVID-19 vaccine. Profiling relied on immunoSEQ multiplex PCR, and the TCRdb table lists in-frame clones only, not all of them. The repertoire has around 110,000 clones, roughly nine tenths of them found once; the top ten carry roughly 1.5%. The specimen was peripheral blood, collected 28 days after the second AZD1222 dose. The receptors stem from an adult who received the AZD1222 COVID-19 vaccine.

The gene calls are TRBV27 and TRBJ2-5; D not resolved. The CDR3 sequence is 14 residues long. Germline V gene data show CDR1 as MNHEY and CDR2 as SMNVEV (reference sequence). Between the trimmed V and J ends, which lost 3 bases and 3 bases, there was a span of 11 bases. The CDR3 region is CASSFRARKETQYF. The CDR3 DNA is TGTGCCAGCAGTTTTAGGGCTAGGAAAGAGACCCAGTACTTC.

The rearrangement uses TRBV9 and TRBJ1-3; tentatively, D is TRBD1 (6 bases). The CDR3 totals 16 residues. Looked up from germline, CDR1 is SGDLS and CDR2 is YYNGEE. The germline V and J ends were trimmed by 2 bases and 3 bases, with 15 bases remaining between them. The DNA for the CDR3 is TGTGCCAGCAGCGTGGACGACAGGTCCTATGGAAACACCATATATTTT. Amino acids: CASSVDDRSYGNTIYF.

This clone was seen once. Written as DNA, the CDR3 is TGTGCCAGCAGCCAAGGGAGAGGAGGAAACACCATATATTTT. It encodes CASSQGRGGNTIYF. This chain joins TRBV3-1 (or the pseudogene TRBV3-2) and TRBJ1-3; D is unclear. The CDR3 is 14 residues long. Trimming took 1 base from V and 4 from J, leaving 8 bases between them. Germline CDR1 and CDR2: LGHDT and YNNKEL (reference sequence).

The sample holds one count of this clone. The gene calls are TRBV6-5 and TRBJ2-3; no definite D call. Germline CDR1 is MNHEY and CDR2 is SVGAGI. Trimming pared 8 bases from V and 1 base from J, leaving 13 bases between. The length of the CDR3 is 14 residues. CDR3 in DNA: TGTGCCAGCGGGATCATAATGGGCACAGATACGCAGTATTTT. It translates to CASGIIMGTDTQYF.

The chain carries TRBV7-2 and TRBJ2-7; 12 bases are a match to TRBD2. The CDR3 is 15 residues long. V lost 2 bases to trimming and J lost 4 bases; unmatched junction nucleotides: 3. Germline V lookup: CDR1 SGHTA, CDR2 FQGNSA. The CDR3 sequence is CASSLMTSGSYEQYF. The CDR3, as DNA: TGTGCCAGCAGCTTAATGACTAGCGGGAGTTACGAGCAGTACTTC.

This sequence joins TRBV2 and TRBJ2-7, with D possibly TRBD2 on 6 matching bases. CDR1 is SNHLY and CDR2 is FYNNEI in the germline V gene. The CDR3 runs 14 residues. V was cut by 3 bases and J by 2 bases, with 11 bases left in between. The CDR3 DNA reads as TGTGCCAGCAGTGACCGGGGGTCTACCTACGAGCAGTACTTC. It encodes CASSDRGSTYEQYF.

CDR3 DNA: TGTGCCAGCAGCTTAAGCCAAGGACCGAGCTATGAGCAGTTCTTC. Translation gives CASSLSQGPSYEQFF. The chain combines TRBV7-3 with TRBJ2-1; D not resolved. Germline lookup yields CDR1 SGHTA and CDR2 FQGTGA. Trimming stripped 1 base from V and 8 bases from J, with 15 bases between. CDR3 length equals 15 residues. Full variable domain (outside the CDR3, taken from reference TRBV7-3 and TRBJ2-1): GAGVSQTPSNKVTEKGKYVELRCDPISGHTALYWYRQSLGQGPEFLIYFQGTGAADDSGLPNDRFFAVRPEGSVSTLKIQRTERGDSAVYLCASSLSQGPSYEQFFGPGTRLTVL.

The rearrangement links TRBV27 to TRBJ2-7; no firm D call. This CDR3 contains 13 residues. Between the trimmed V and J ends, which lost 2 bases and 6 bases, there was a span of 11 bases. CDR1 is MNHEY and CDR2 is SMNVEV in the germline V gene (reference sequence). The CDR3 DNA reads as TGTGCCAGCAGTTTAAAACAAGTCTGCGAGCAGTACTTC. Translating it yields CASSLKQVCEQYF.

This rearrangement joins TRBV6-5 to TRBJ1-2; unclear D gene. V lost 0 bases, J lost 3 bases, and 14 bases lay in between. Germline lookup yields CDR1 MNHEY and CDR2 SVGAGI. The CDR3 spans 16 residues. The CDR3 region is CASSYSTTPGDYGYTF. The CDR3, as DNA: TGTGCCAGCAGTTACTCGACCACTCCGGGAGACTATGGCTACACCTTC.

The chain recombines TRBV18 with TRBJ1-2; D unclear. Germline CDR1 and CDR2: KGHSH and LQKENI. The ends were cut back, 3 bases at V and 4 bases at J, with 15 bases in the middle. CDR3 length: 15 residues. CDR3 DNA sequence: TGTGCCAGCTCACCTCGCGAAATCCTCTTCTATGGCTACACCTTC. Its translation is CASSPREILFYGYTF.

This chain connects TRBV3-1 (or the pseudogene TRBV3-2) to TRBJ1-1; TRBD1 aligns across 7 bases. The CDR3 is 14 amino acids. Germline V gene sequence: CDR1 LGHDT, CDR2 YNNKEL (reference sequence). V shed 4 bases and J 1 base; nucleotides not matched to a gene: 3. The CDR3: CASSPRDRNTEAFF. CDR3 coding DNA: TGTGCCAGCAGCCCAAGGGACAGGAACACTGAAGCTTTCTTT.

This chain uses TRBV7-3 with TRBJ2-5; 12 positions match TRBD2. The germline V gene has CDR1 SGHTA and CDR2 FQGTGA. This CDR3 has 14 residues. Trimming cost V 6 bases and J 5 bases; bases outside gene matches: 4. Written as DNA, the CDR3 is TGTGCCAGCAGAGCGACTAGCGGGAGTGAGACCCAGTACTTC. Its protein is CASRATSGSETQYF.

This chain uses TRBV29-1 with TRBJ2-1; D could derive from TRBD1 or TRBD2 (5 bases each). V lost 4 bases and J 3 bases, leaving 10 bases between the germline ends. CDR1 and CDR2 (germline): SQVTM, ANQGSEA. This CDR3 contains 13 residues. The CDR3 region is CSVGGTDYNEQFF. The CDR3 region has the DNA TGCAGCGTTGGGGGGACGGACTACAATGAGCAGTTCTTC.

J is TRBJ1-1 and V is TRBV28; no definite D call. Trimming removed 5 bases from V and 7 bases from J, with 17 bases in between. The CDR3 totals 14 residues. Germline CDR1 reads MDHEN; CDR2 reads SYDVKM. CDR3 in DNA: TGTGCCAGCAGTACCTCGGTTGGTGATGGTGAAGCTTTCTTT. Its translation: CASSTSVGDGEAFF.

J is TRBJ1-2 and V is TRBV12-3 or TRBV12-4, with D possibly matching TRBD1 (5 bases). V lost 1 base, J lost 6 bases, and 6 bases lay in between. This CDR3 has 12 amino acids. The CDR3 sequence: CASSLVGDGYTF. CDR3 nucleotides: TGTGCCAGCAGTTTAGTAGGGGATGGCTACACCTTC.

The chain employs TRBV6-2 or TRBV6-3 and TRBJ1-5; D may be TRBD1 (5 bases). The germline V gene has CDR1 MNHEY and CDR2 SVGEGT. The CDR3 is made up of 14 amino acids. V shed 2 bases and J shed 6 bases, with 11 bases lying between them. The CDR3, as DNA: TGTGCCAGCAGTTACGGAGGGGCGAGTCAGCCCCAGCATTTT. It yields the protein CASSYGGASQPQHF.